The clone carrying this TCR beta chain was detected only a few times. The data derive from a study of blood T cell repertoires in COVID-19. The wider study: The origin of the acute and convalescent COVID-19 samples was the United States, Italy and Spain. The cDNA or gDNA used as material had been derived from T cells, B-cell-depleted T cells, or PBMCs.

Under the authors' procedure: Nucleated cell counts were estimated from reference gene primer amplification. Repertoires were generated with immunoSEQ multiplex PCR, while TCRdb's copy carries only in-frame clones and drops some. For V, J and clone size, that table is used; D and trimming come from the DNA. The table records over 150,000 clones, 60% to 85% of them present only once. This CDR3 has 14 residues. V was cut by 4 bases and J by 1 base, with 7 bases left in between. Germline CDR1 and CDR2: SNHLY and FYNNEI. The sample comprised peripheral blood. The V gene is TRBV2, the J gene TRBJ1-4; possibly TRBD1 for D (5 bases). This clonotype was sampled from an elderly man with acute or convalescent COVID-19. DNA of the CDR3: TGTGCCAGCAGTGTAGGGGTAACTAATGAAAAACTGTTTTTT. As protein: CASSVGVTNEKLFF.